This TCR beta chain was obtained from a study of long-term antiretroviral therapy in people with HIV. Germline CDR1 is MRHNA and CDR2 is SNTAGT. With 2 bases removed from V and 1 base from J, the gap between germline ends came to 8 bases. The CDR3 loop spans 14 amino acids. Sequencing used immunoSEQ v3.0 at survey level. The assay was immunoSEQ multiplex PCR, and TCRdb's table has in-frame clones only and misses some. The repertoire holds approximately 26,000 clones, 84% seen once, with about 6.6% in the top ten. V gene TRBV6-4 combines with J gene TRBJ1-1; D is unresolved. The receptor comes from a man between 18 and 29 years old with HIV. This sample comprised unsorted PBMCs, obtained 0.4 years after starting antiretroviral therapy. The CDR3 DNA sequence: TGTGCCAGCAGTGACGGTTTAAGGAACACTGAAGCTTTCTTT. Translating gives CASSDGLRNTEAFF.